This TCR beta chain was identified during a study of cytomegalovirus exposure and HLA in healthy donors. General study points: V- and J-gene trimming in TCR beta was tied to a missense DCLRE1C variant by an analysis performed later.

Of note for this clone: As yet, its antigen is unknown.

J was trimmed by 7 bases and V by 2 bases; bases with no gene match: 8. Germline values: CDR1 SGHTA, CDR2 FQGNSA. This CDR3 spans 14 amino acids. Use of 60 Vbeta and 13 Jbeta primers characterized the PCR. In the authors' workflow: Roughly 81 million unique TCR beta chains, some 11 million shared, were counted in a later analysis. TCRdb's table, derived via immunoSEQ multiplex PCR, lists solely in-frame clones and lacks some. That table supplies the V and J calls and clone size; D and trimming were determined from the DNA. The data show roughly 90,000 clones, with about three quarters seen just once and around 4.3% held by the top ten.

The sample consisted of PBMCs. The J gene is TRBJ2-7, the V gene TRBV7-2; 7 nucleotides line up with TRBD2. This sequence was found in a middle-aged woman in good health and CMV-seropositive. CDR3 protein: CASSLQRGWNEQYF. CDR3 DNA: TGTGCCAGCAGCTTACAGCGGGGATGGAATGAGCAGTACTTC.